Reported below is one TCR beta chain. This sample is drawn from a study of blood T cell repertoires in COVID-19. Study in general: In each case, the material was cDNA or gDNA derived from T cells, B-cell-depleted T cells, or PBMCs.

V was clipped by 7 bases and J by 5 bases, with 15 bases between them. Germline values: CDR1 SGHTA, CDR2 FQGTGA. The CDR3 has 15 residues. Authors' data handling: Researchers report that nucleated cell counts were estimated from reference gene primer amplification. Clones were sequenced by immunoSEQ multiplex PCR, and TCRdb holds only the in-frame ones, with some missing. V and J calls and clone size are those listed in that table; D and trimming were worked out from the DNA. This sample yields a few hundred thousand clones, of which approximately 81% are seen a single time; around 3.4% belongs to the top ten.

This TCR derives from a woman between 18 and 29 years old with acute or convalescent COVID-19. Sequences were obtained from peripheral blood. The V gene is TRBV7-3, the J gene TRBJ1-6; D is possibly TRBD1 (6 bases). The CDR3 region is CASTPRTADNSPLHF. The CDR3 DNA sequence: TGTGCCAGCACCCCGAGGACAGCCGATAATTCACCCCTCCACTTT.